One and the same sample provided the 7 T cell receptor beta chains below, sequenced in a study of T cells in Graves' hyperthyroidism and ophthalmopathy. Using RNA transcripts as the source, TCR beta CDR3 regions were amplified. TCR CDR3 regions were first amplified by RT-PCR with HTBI primers. TCRdb re-called the multiplex PCR reads through MiXCR, storing one row per CDR3 protein. The data hold around 600,000 distinct CDR3 sequences, with around 14% observed a single time. Sequencing used blood. These TCRs come from a woman younger than 45 with Graves' hyperthyroidism.

This clonotype was counted a few times. This may arise from a read error, as a much more abundant clone is one base away. The rearrangement joins TRBV12-3 or TRBV12-4 to TRBJ1-5; possibly TRBD1 for D (6 bases). There are 14 residues in the CDR3. The CDR3: CAGSLGDTNQPQHF. CDR3 nucleotides: TGTGCCGGCAGTTTGGGGGACACAAATCAGCCCCAGCATTTT.

This clonotype came up many times. V is TRBV11-2 and J is TRBJ1-1; D is uncertain. Trimming left V 1 base short and J 2 bases short, with 8 bases between. Germline CDR1 is SGHAT and CDR2 is FQNNGV. The CDR3 has 14 amino acids. CDR3 in amino acids: CASSLGPLNTEAFF. For the CDR3, the DNA is TGTGCCAGCAGCTTAGGACCCCTTAACACTGAAGCTTTCTTT.

The chain has TRBV6-5 and TRBJ2-1; perhaps TRBD2 as D (5 bases). Germline assignment: CDR1 MNHEY and CDR2 SVGAGI. Trimming pared 2 bases from V and 7 bases from J, leaving 12 bases between. The CDR3 sequence is 14 residues long. CDR3 sequence (DNA): TGTGCCAGCAGTTACGCCCCCCGAGGGAATGAGCAGTTCTTC. This gives the protein CASSYAPRGNEQFF.

This chain uses TRBV7-9 with TRBJ2-4; the match to TRBD1 covers 7 bases. V dropped 4 bases and J dropped 7; count of bases not matched to a gene: 1. The germline V gene encodes CDR1 SEHNR and CDR2 FQNEAQ (reference sequence). The CDR3 runs 12 residues. In DNA, the CDR3 is TGTGCCAGCAGCTCAGGGGGTAACATTCAGTACTTC. This sequence encodes CASSSGGNIQYF.

The sample holds many counts of this clonotype. For the CDR3, the DNA is TGTGCCAGCAGCCCCCGGATACCCCGGATTAGCGGGAGCCACGAGCAGTACTTC. This encodes CASSPRIPRISGSHEQYF. The chain uses TRBV7-9 and TRBJ2-7; 9 bases match TRBD2. V gave up 5 bases and J gave up 5 bases; unmatched junction bases: 19. CDR3 length: 18 amino acids. Germline V gene data show CDR1 as SEHNR and CDR2 as FQNEAQ (reference sequence).

Points on this clonotype: A much larger clonotype is one base distant, so this may be a read error. This chain uses TRBV18 with TRBJ2-1; 9 bases are a match to TRBD1. V gave up 3 bases and J gave up 10 bases; unmatched junction bases: 7. This CDR3 has 14 amino acids. CDR1 and CDR2 (germline): KGHSH, LQKENI. The CDR3: CASSPRDRAYEQFF. In DNA, the CDR3 is TGTGCCAGCTCACCCCGGGACAGGGCCTACGAGCAGTTCTTC.

This clonotype was seen a few times. This sequence joins TRBV29-1 and TRBJ1-2; D unclear. The germline gives CDR1 SQVTM, CDR2 ANQGSEA. The V end was cut by 4 bases, the J end by 8 bases, with 11 bases between. The CDR3 covers 11 residues. The CDR3 DNA follows: TGCAGCGTTGGACTCCCGGGGGGCTACACCTTC. Residues: CSVGLPGGYTF.